Listed below are T cell receptor beta chains from one sample, sequenced in a study of T cell changes during pregnancy in multiple sclerosis. The data were produced by immunoSEQ multiplex PCR, yet TCRdb's version contains in-frame clones alone and is incomplete. This table holds tens of thousands of clones, approximately 95% found once. The input for sequencing was peripheral blood, taken after pregnancy. The origin of the receptors is a female donor in good health, enrolled as a control in a pregnancy study. The CDR3 runs from the conserved cysteine through the conserved F or W. Each record gives: J gene, clone size, D gene, CDR3 length, V gene, CDR3 protein, CDR3 DNA. A D gene is named only where the DNA matches it firmly. Size is stated for part of the rows, as once, few or many counts, or as a class when the clone is expanded.

J: TRBJ2-1; size: .; D: TRBD1; length: 13; V: TRBV29-1; CDR3: CSVERTGSNEQFF; DNA: TGCAGCGTTGAACGGACAGGGAGCAATGAGCAGTTCTTC
J: TRBJ1-5; size: .; D: .; length: 13; V: TRBV13; CDR3: CASSSGLNQPQHF; DNA: TGTGCCAGCAGCTCAGGCCTCAATCAGCCCCAGCATTTT
J: TRBJ2-1; size: once; D: .; length: 13; V: TRBV29-1; CDR3: CSVETQAGGEQFF; DNA: TGCAGCGTTGAAACCCAAGCTGGCGGGGAGCAGTTCTTC
J: TRBJ2-1; size: .; D: TRBD2; length: 17; V: TRBV5-6; CDR3: CASSLRSSGSARGEQFF; DNA: TGTGCCAGCAGCTTAAGATCTAGCGGGAGTGCTAGGGGTGAGCAGTTCTTC
J: TRBJ1-1; size: .; D: TRBD1; length: 13; V: TRBV6-6; CDR3: CASSSGGQGDAFF; DNA: TGTGCCAGCAGTTCCGGGGGACAGGGGGACGCTTTCTTT
J: TRBJ2-7; size: .; D: .; length: 14; V: TRBV7-9; CDR3: CASSDSGDPYEQYF; DNA: TGTGCCAGCAGCGATTCAGGGGACCCCTACGAGCAGTACTTC
J: TRBJ2-7; size: .; D: .; length: 11; V: TRBV6-5; CDR3: CASRQGYEQYF; DNA: TGTGCCAGCAGACAGGGCTACGAGCAGTACTTC
J: TRBJ1-2; size: .; D: .; length: 14; V: TRBV18; CDR3: CASSPRGLNYGYTF; DNA: TGTGCCAGCTCACCACGCGGACTTAACTATGGCTACACCTTC
J: TRBJ2-1; size: .; D: .; length: 12; V: TRBV19; CDR3: CATARGRNEQFF; DNA: TGTGCCACAGCGCGCGGAAGAAATGAGCAGTTCTTC
J: TRBJ1-1; size: few; D: .; length: 16; V: TRBV28; CDR3: CASSFLLESGNTEAFF; DNA: TGTGCCAGCAGTTTCCTCTTGGAAAGCGGGAACACTGAAGCTTTCTTT
J: TRBJ2-3; size: .; D: TRBD2; length: 14; V: TRBV7-2; CDR3: CARGGARSTDTQYF; DNA: TGTGCCAGGGGAGGGGCCAGATCCACAGATACGCAGTATTTT
J: TRBJ2-5; size: .; D: .; length: 15; V: TRBV5-4; CDR3: CASIVSRGGEETQYF; DNA: TGTGCCAGCATAGTTTCCCGGGGCGGGGAAGAGACCCAGTACTTC
J: TRBJ2-7; size: .; D: .; length: 16; V: TRBV15; CDR3: CATSRDLEGVGDEQYF; DNA: TGTGCCACCAGCAGAGATCTAGAGGGGGTCGGGGACGAGCAGTACTTC
J: TRBJ2-5; size: once; D: .; length: 13; V: TRBV27; CDR3: CASSLDIEETQYF; DNA: TGTGCCAGCAGTTTGGACATTGAAGAGACCCAGTACTTC
J: TRBJ1-5; size: .; D: .; length: 16; V: TRBV28; CDR3: CASSPSPSAVDQPQHF; DNA: TGTGCCAGCAGTCCATCCCCCTCGGCGGTGGATCAGCCCCAGCATTTT
J: TRBJ2-1; size: .; D: TRBD2; length: 15; V: TRBV5-1; CDR3: CASSSLAGDYNEQFF; DNA: TGCGCCAGCAGCTCACTAGCGGGAGATTACAATGAGCAGTTCTTC
J: TRBJ1-1; size: .; D: TRBD1; length: 14; V: TRBV6-6; CDR3: CASSYPQGASEAFF; DNA: TGTGCCAGCAGTTACCCACAGGGGGCCTCTGAAGCTTTCTTT
J: TRBJ2-5; size: .; D: .; length: 11; V: TRBV29-1; CDR3: CSGSIEETQYF; DNA: TGCAGCGGATCTATCGAAGAGACCCAGTACTTC
J: TRBJ2-1; size: .; D: .; length: 15; V: TRBV5-1; CDR3: CASSLVRSSYNEQFF; DNA: TGCGCCAGCAGCTTGGTACGGAGCTCCTACAATGAGCAGTTCTTC
J: TRBJ1-1; size: .; D: TRBD1; length: 14; V: TRBV6-5; CDR3: CASRAQGARTEAFF; DNA: TGTGCCAGCAGGGCGCAGGGGGCCCGCACTGAAGCTTTCTTT
J: TRBJ1-2; size: .; D: .; length: 16; V: TRBV28; CDR3: CASSYPRRQSPYGYTF; DNA: TGTGCCAGCAGTTATCCTCGAAGACAGAGCCCCTATGGCTACACCTTC
J: TRBJ1-2; size: .; D: .; length: 14; V: TRBV7-2; CDR3: CASSSLGGNYGYTF; DNA: TGTGCCAGCAGCTCTTTAGGGGGTAACTATGGCTACACCTTC
J: TRBJ2-3; size: .; D: TRBD2; length: 16; V: TRBV9; CDR3: CASSVGTSGRLDTQYF; DNA: TGTGCCAGCAGCGTAGGGACTAGCGGGAGGCTAGATACGCAGTATTTT
J: TRBJ2-1; size: .; D: TRBD2; length: 18; V: TRBV5-1; CDR3: CASSPEGTSGYSYNEQFF; DNA: TGCGCCAGCAGCCCGGAGGGGACTAGCGGATACTCCTACAATGAGCAGTTCTTC
J: TRBJ2-5; size: once; D: .; length: 14; V: TRBV28; CDR3: CASSLSTSGGTQYF; DNA: TGTGCCAGCAGTTTATCGACATCCGGGGGGACCCAGTACTTC
J: TRBJ1-4; size: .; D: .; length: 16; V: TRBV6-1; CDR3: CASSEAPAGAEEKLFF; DNA: TGTGCCAGCAGTGAAGCCCCAGCGGGGGCGGAGGAAAAACTGTTTTTT
J: TRBJ2-7; size: .; D: .; length: 15; V: TRBV19; CDR3: CAAPCDTSDRYEQYF; DNA: TGTGCCGCACCCTGCGATACTAGCGACAGGTACGAGCAGTACTTC
J: TRBJ2-2; size: once; D: TRBD2; length: 15; V: TRBV18; CDR3: CASSQPTSNTGELFF; DNA: TGTGCCAGCTCACAACCGACTAGCAACACCGGGGAGCTGTTTTTT
J: TRBJ1-1; size: few; D: .; length: 14; V: TRBV13; CDR3: CASSFPGRFGMAFF; DNA: TGTGCCAGCAGCTTCCCGGGGAGGTTCGGAATGGCTTTCTTT
J: TRBJ2-1; size: .; D: TRBD2; length: 15; V: TRBV2; CDR3: CASCRLASGQNEQFF; DNA: TGTGCCAGCTGTCGGTTGGCTAGCGGCCAAAATGAGCAGTTCTTC
J: TRBJ1-4; size: .; D: .; length: 14; V: TRBV18; CDR3: CASSPPAGNEKLFF; DNA: TGTGCCAGCTCACCACCGGCGGGAAATGAAAAACTGTTTTTT
J: TRBJ2-1; size: .; D: .; length: 12; V: TRBV2; CDR3: CASSETPREQFF; DNA: TGTGCCAGCAGTGAAACCCCCAGGGAGCAGTTCTTC
J: TRBJ1-1; size: .; D: .; length: 14; V: TRBV5-4; CDR3: CASSPQPAPEEAFF; DNA: TGTGCCAGCAGCCCACAGCCGGCCCCAGAAGAAGCTTTCTTT
J: TRBJ2-5; size: .; D: .; length: 15; V: TRBV25-1; CDR3: CASSDPHSGQETQYF; DNA: TGTGCCAGCAGTGACCCCCACAGTGGCCAAGAGACCCAGTACTTC
J: TRBJ2-7; size: .; D: .; length: 11; V: TRBV6-1; CDR3: CASSESSEQYF; DNA: TGTGCCAGCAGTGAATCTTCCGAGCAGTACTTC
J: TRBJ2-5; size: .; D: .; length: 15; V: TRBV27; CDR3: CASSFSGGSPGTQYF; DNA: TGTGCCAGCAGTTTTTCCGGAGGATCACCCGGGACCCAGTACTTC
J: TRBJ2-1; size: .; D: TRBD1; length: 16; V: TRBV6-5; CDR3: CASSSPTGGSYNEQFF; DNA: TGTGCCAGCAGTTCGCCGACAGGGGGGTCCTACAATGAGCAGTTCTTC